Shown below are 22 T cell receptor beta chains from a single sample sequenced in a study of T cells in Graves' hyperthyroidism and ophthalmopathy. Researchers amplified the TCR beta CDR3 regions from RNA transcripts. RT-PCR in the first round (using the HTBI primer set) targeted the TCR CDR3. Each CDR3 protein is one row after TCRdb ran MiXCR on the multiplex PCR reads. This table has approximately 700,000 distinct CDR3 sequences, about a sixth appearing once. Sequenced sample: blood. All receptors come from a man between 18 and 35 years old with Graves' hyperthyroidism.

The rearrangement links TRBV6-1 to TRBJ2-7; possibly TRBD2 for D (6 bases). The V gene's germline CDR1 is MNHNS and CDR2 SASEGT. The CDR3 extends over 12 amino acids. V lost 7 bases and J lost 8, with 15 bases in between. The CDR3 loop is CASIERGGKQYF. The CDR3 DNA reads TGTGCCAGCATAGAAAGGGGAGGTAAGCAGTACTTC.

This clonotype has only a few counts. The gene calls are TRBV12-3 or TRBV12-4 and TRBJ1-4; D unclear. This CDR3 spans 14 amino acids. The germline V and J ends were trimmed by 5 bases and 12 bases, with 19 bases remaining between them. For the CDR3, the DNA is TGTGCCAGCAGTCTACAGAACCCGTTGATGGAACTGTTTTTT. Translation: CASSLQNPLMELFF.

This clonotype turned up a few times. This chain joins TRBV2 and TRBJ1-1, with a weak D call TRBD1 (6 bases). CDR1 and CDR2 from the germline V gene are SNHLY and FYNNEI. The CDR3 is made up of 15 amino acids. The ends were cut back, 2 bases at V and 4 bases at J, with 14 bases in the middle. The CDR3 DNA follows: TGTGCCAGCAGTGAAAGGGGGAAAGGAGGCACTGAAGCTTTCTTT. Translated: CASSERGKGGTEAFF.

This clonotype was recorded many times. The CDR3 loop is CSARDLGGGTDTQYF. The CDR3 nucleotides read TGCAGTGCTAGAGATCTAGGGGGCGGCACAGATACGCAGTATTTT. The genes are TRBV20-1 and TRBJ2-3, with TRBD1 matching 7 bases. The CDR3 covers 15 residues. From germline, CDR1 is DFQATT and CDR2 SNEGSKA (reference sequence). V lost 0 bases and J lost 1; bases outside the gene matches: 4.

This clonotype was observed many times. V and J are TRBV28 and TRBJ2-7, with D perhaps matching TRBD1 (5 bases). The CDR3 totals 15 residues. Trimming took 2 bases from V and 5 from J, leaving 16 bases between them. Germline V lookup: CDR1 MDHEN, CDR2 SYDVKM. The CDR3 DNA follows: TGTGCCAGCAGTTTACGGTGGGGCGAAATAAACGAGCAGTACTTC. Amino acids: CASSLRWGEINEQYF. Based on the CDR3 plus reference TRBV28 and TRBJ2-7, the full variable domain is DVKVTQSSRYLVKRTGEKVFLECVQDMDHENMFWYRQDPGLGLRLIYFSYDVKMKEKGDIPEGYSVSREKKERFSLILESASTNQTSMYLCASSLRWGEINEQYFGPGTRLTVT.

This clonotype was picked up many times. The genes are TRBV2 and TRBJ2-1; no definite D call. V was shortened by 8 bases and J by 10 bases, with 12 bases between the two germline ends. Germline V gene lookup returns CDR1 SNHLY and CDR2 FYNNEI. This CDR3 is built from 11 residues. CDR3 protein: CASPKGREQFF. The CDR3 region has the DNA TGTGCCAGCCCGAAGGGCAGGGAGCAGTTCTTC.

V and J are TRBV30 and TRBJ2-1, with TRBD2 matching 7 bases. Germline V gene lookup returns CDR1 GTSNPN and CDR2 SVGIG (reference sequence). After removal of 2 bases from V and 6 bases from J, the junction contained 10 bases not matched to a gene. The CDR3 extends over 15 amino acids. In DNA, the CDR3 is TGTGCCTGGAGTCCGGGGGAGGGAGGTATCAATGAGCAGTTCTTC. It is translated as CAWSPGEGGINEQFF. The full variable domain, rest sourced from reference TRBV30 and TRBJ2-1, is SQTIHQWPATLVQPVGSPLSLECTVEGTSNPNLYWYRQAAGRGLQLLFYSVGIGQISSEVPQNLSASRPQDRQFILSSKKLLLSDSGFYLCAWSPGEGGINEQFFGPGTRLTVL.

Only a few counts were recorded for this clonotype. The gene calls are TRBV5-1 and TRBJ2-1; 9 bases align to TRBD2. The CDR3 extends over 17 amino acids. Trimming at V came to 2 bases and at J to 2 bases, leaving 8 bases not matched to a gene. Germline V gene lookup returns CDR1 SGHRS and CDR2 YFSETQ. The CDR3 spells CASSLRPSGATYNEQFF. The DNA of the CDR3 is TGCGCCAGCAGCTTACGGCCTAGCGGGGCCACCTACAATGAGCAGTTCTTC.

There are many counts of this clonotype. The rearrangement links TRBV20-1 to TRBJ2-5; D remains unclear. The CDR3 has 13 residues. Trimming removed 5 bases from V and 0 bases from J, with 10 bases in between. Per germline, CDR1 DFQATT and CDR2 SNEGSKA (reference sequence). The CDR3 region is CSAFTPYQETQYF. CDR3 coding DNA: TGCAGTGCTTTCACGCCGTACCAAGAGACCCAGTACTTC.

The chain couples TRBV10-3 to TRBJ1-5; weak D call: TRBD1 (6 bases). Trimming stripped 4 bases from V and 3 bases from J, with 16 bases between. This CDR3 is built from 16 residues. Germline CDR1 and CDR2: ENHRY and SYGVKD. In DNA, the CDR3 is TGTGCCATCAGTGGTTCTAGGGGGATTGCCAATCAGCCCCAGCATTTT. It encodes CAISGSRGIANQPQHF.

This clonotype was seen a handful of times. This sequence joins TRBV3-1 and TRBJ2-7; 10 positions agree with TRBD2. Losses at the gene ends were 6 bases for V and 7 bases for J; bases not matched to a gene: 6. CDR1 LGHDT and CDR2 YNNKEL come from the germline V gene (reference sequence). The CDR3 runs 13 residues. The CDR3 bases are TGTGCCAGCAGAAATGGACTAGCGGAAGAGCAGTACTTC. It yields the protein CASRNGLAEEQYF.

This clonotype was detected a few times. V is TRBV20-1 and J is TRBJ1-4, with D maybe TRBD1 (5 bases). V shed 6 bases and J shed 3 bases, with 17 bases lying between them. The CDR3 runs 15 residues. The germline CDR1 and CDR2 sequences are DFQATT and SNEGSKA (reference sequence). CDR3 nucleotides: TGCAGTGCGCCCCGCCTTCGGGGGGCTAATGAAAAACTGTTTTTT. Translating gives CSAPRLRGANEKLFF.

The rearrangement links TRBV10-3 to TRBJ1-1; possible D gene TRBD1, 6 bases. This CDR3 is built from 13 residues. Trimming took 6 bases from V and 1 from J, leaving 9 bases between them. Germline values: CDR1 ENHRY, CDR2 SYGVKD. CDR3 region: CAIRRQANTEAFF. The CDR3 DNA reads TGTGCCATCAGGAGACAGGCGAACACTGAAGCTTTCTTT.

This clonotype was counted at least ten times. The rearrangement joins TRBV27 to TRBJ1-2; the match to TRBD1 covers 7 bases. V dropped 3 bases and J dropped 4; count of bases not matched to a gene: 5. Germline CDR1 MNHEY, CDR2 SMNVEV (reference sequence). This CDR3 contains 14 residues. Here the CDR3 DNA reads TGTGCCAGCAGTTTTTCGTGGGACAGCTATGGCTACACCTTC. Translating gives CASSFSWDSYGYTF.

The V gene is TRBV7-6, the J gene TRBJ2-2, with 10 bases aligning to TRBD1. V was pared by 5 bases and J by 4 bases, with 4 bases of the junction left unmatched. The CDR3 covers 15 residues. Germline CDR1 SGHVS, CDR2 FNYEAQ. The CDR3 DNA follows: TGTGCCAGCAGCCTGACAGGGGGCAGCACCGGGGAGCTGTTTTTT. It translates to CASSLTGGSTGELFF.

This clonotype was counted only a few times. The genes are TRBV9 and TRBJ2-7; 11 nucleotides align to TRBD2. Losses at the gene ends were 3 bases for V and 3 bases for J; bases not matched to a gene: 5. Per germline, CDR1 SGDLS and CDR2 YYNGEE. The CDR3 is made up of 15 amino acids. CDR3: CASSGTGTSGYEQYF. Here the CDR3 DNA reads TGTGCCAGCAGCGGAACCGGGACTAGCGGCTACGAGCAGTACTTC.

This clonotype was observed a few times. The chain links TRBV20-1 to TRBJ1-1, with TRBD1 as a possible D gene (5 bases). The CDR3 runs 12 residues. Trimming shortened V by 2 bases and J by 3 bases, and 7 bases separated the two germline ends. Germline V gives CDR1 DFQATT, CDR2 SNEGSKA (reference sequence). The CDR3 bases are TGCAGTGCTAGAAGGGGAGACACTGAAGCTTTCTTT. Its protein product is CSARRGDTEAFF.

This clonotype was detected a few times. The rearrangement uses TRBV30 and TRBJ1-5, with TRBD1 matching 7 bases. CDR3 size: 15 residues. V shed 2 bases and J 3 bases; nucleotides not matched to a gene: 7. Per germline, CDR1 GTSNPN and CDR2 SVGIG (reference sequence). The CDR3 loop is CAWSSLGQLNQPQHF. In DNA form, the CDR3 reads TGTGCCTGGAGTTCCTTGGGACAGCTCAATCAGCCCCAGCATTTT.

At least ten counts were recorded for this clonotype. V gene TRBV12-3 or TRBV12-4 combines with J gene TRBJ1-2, with a possible D match to TRBD1 (5 bases). This CDR3 has 13 residues. The ends were cut back, 8 bases at V and 7 bases at J, with 17 bases in the middle. This CDR3 is CASRVWGVPGYTF. CDR3 nucleotide sequence: TGTGCCAGCCGAGTTTGGGGCGTCCCTGGCTACACCTTC.

This clonotype was seen many times. The chain employs TRBV5-1 and TRBJ2-1; the D gene is possibly TRBD1 (6 bases). Looked up from germline, CDR1 is SGHRS and CDR2 is YFSETQ. The germline V and J ends were trimmed by 7 bases and 0 bases, with 17 bases remaining between them. This CDR3 spans 16 amino acids. In DNA, the CDR3 is TGCGCCAGCGGCCCCGGACAGTACAGCTCCTACAATGAGCAGTTCTTC. Encoded protein: CASGPGQYSSYNEQFF.

The sample holds many counts of this clonotype. This CDR3 reads CASSPGLYTGLGETQYF. The CDR3 nucleotides are TGTGCCAGCAGCCCGGGCCTATATACAGGGTTGGGAGAGACCCAGTACTTC. The chain joins TRBV7-3 to TRBJ2-5; D may be TRBD1 (6 bases). Germline V gene lookup returns CDR1 SGHTA and CDR2 FQGTGA. This CDR3 spans 17 amino acids. Trimming removed 5 bases from V and 4 bases from J, with 23 bases in between. Variable domain in full (rest from reference TRBV7-3 and TRBJ2-5): GAGVSQTPSNKVTEKGKYVELRCDPISGHTALYWYRQSLGQGPEFLIYFQGTGAADDSGLPNDRFFAVRPEGSVSTLKIQRTERGDSAVYLCASSPGLYTGLGETQYFGPGTRLLVL.

This clonotype came up many times. J is TRBJ1-6 and V is TRBV14; D is unclear. The germline V and J ends were trimmed by 3 bases and 4 bases, with 1 base remaining between them. Germline V gene lookup returns CDR1 SGHDN and CDR2 FVKESK. The length of the CDR3 is 12 residues. In DNA form, the CDR3 reads TGTGCCAGCAGCCAGTATAATTCACCCCTCCACTTT. Protein sequence: CASSQYNSPLHF.